This paragraph reports one T cell receptor beta chain. Its antigen target is currently unknown. Base qualities are not recorded, but no much larger clone differs from it by a single base. The sample comes from a study of technical replicates of blood from four donors (dated by TCRdb to the late 2010s). Library prep was done by the immunoSEQ multiplex PCR assay. TCRdb obtained this table from immuneACCESS and retained in-frame rearrangements with V and J assigned. These tables miss some clones; where compared with another copy, unresolved V genes account for less than half of the shortfall, and the remainder is unexplained. Counted in this sample were 55,000 to 75,000 clones; around 91% of them appeared once. About 3.6% of the sample comes from the top ten. The germline V gene encodes CDR1 ENHRY and CDR2 SYGVKD. Cut back by 8 bases and 4 bases, the V and J ends lie 9 bases apart. The cysteine opens and the phenylalanine closes a CDR3 of 11 amino acids. Only the CDR3 region is kept as DNA, spanning 33 bases read in frame from base 1.

This receptor was taken from a human donor in good health. Some clones in this sample may be carry-over from other donors' samples. Recombination joined TRBV10-3 with TRBJ2-7; a tentative D match to TRBD2 spans 6 bases. The specimen sequenced was PBMCs. The encoded CDR3 is CAIGGGYEQYF. The sequenced DNA is TGTGCCATCGGTGGAGGGTACGAGCAGTACTTC.